Shown below are 26 T cell receptor beta chains from a single sample sequenced in a study of blood T cell repertoires in COVID-19. TCRdb keeps only in-frame clones here, not all; method: immunoSEQ multiplex PCR. Among hundreds of thousands of clones listed, around 92% were seen once. Sample: peripheral blood. These receptors were taken from a woman in her thirties with COVID-19, enrolled during active disease.

As to this clone: Other DNA sequences from this sample encode an identical CDR3 as well. J is TRBJ1-1 and V is TRBV27, with 8 bases identical to TRBD1. CDR3 size: 15 residues. The V gene's germline CDR1 is MNHEY and CDR2 SMNVEV (reference sequence). V lost 2 bases to trimming and J lost 5 bases; unmatched junction nucleotides: 7. The CDR3 DNA reads TGTGCCAGCAGTTTACTAGGACAGGGAAGGACTGAAGCTTTCTTT. Translating gives CASSLLGQGRTEAFF.

V gene TRBV7-2 combines with J gene TRBJ2-7; a possible D gene is TRBD2 (6 bases). The CDR3 runs to 16 residues. Between the trimmed V and J ends, which lost 1 base and 0 bases, there was a span of 13 bases. Germline V gene sequence: CDR1 SGHTA, CDR2 FQGNSA. This CDR3 reads CASSLGGDPLSYEQYF. Here the CDR3 DNA reads TGTGCCAGCAGCTTAGGGGGGGACCCCCTCTCCTACGAGCAGTACTTC.

The rearrangement links TRBV10-3 to TRBJ2-5; tentative D call: TRBD2 (5 bases). Germline V lookup: CDR1 ENHRY, CDR2 SYGVKD. The CDR3 is 15 amino acids. Trimming took off 2 bases at V and 5 bases at J, with 15 bases between the two ends. CDR3 loop: CAISESFRGEETQYF. The CDR3 DNA is TGTGCCATCAGTGAGAGTTTCCGGGGAGAGGAGACCCAGTACTTC.

The J gene is TRBJ1-1, the V gene TRBV4-1; possible D gene TRBD1, 5 bases. CDR1 is MGHRA, CDR2 YSYEKL, per germline. The germline V and J ends were trimmed by 0 bases and 1 base, with 9 bases remaining between them. The CDR3 extends over 15 amino acids. The CDR3 sequence is CASSQDRARNTEAFF. DNA for the CDR3: TGCGCCAGCAGCCAAGACAGGGCTAGGAACACTGAAGCTTTCTTT.

The chain carries TRBV30 and TRBJ1-1, with 7 bases fitting TRBD1. The V and J ends lost 4 bases and 6 bases, in that order; junction bases with no gene match: 5. Germline CDR1 and CDR2: GTSNPN and SVGIG (reference sequence). The CDR3 is 12 amino acids. This CDR3 is CAWNRDRPEAFF. Written as DNA, the CDR3 is TGTGCCTGGAATCGGGACAGACCTGAAGCTTTCTTT.

V and J are TRBV10-3 and TRBJ1-3; no clear D. This CDR3 is 16 amino acids long. Germline V CDR1 and CDR2: ENHRY, SYGVKD. The V end was cut by 4 bases, the J end by 0 bases, with 13 bases between. CDR3 loop: CAISVPRRSSGNTIYF. As DNA, the CDR3 is TGTGCCATCAGTGTCCCTAGACGGTCCTCTGGAAACACCATATATTTT.

This chain uses TRBV7-2 with TRBJ2-3, with 8 bases matching TRBD1. J was trimmed by 6 bases and V by 10 bases; bases with no gene match: 9. This CDR3 region has 13 residues. CDR1 is SGHTA and CDR2 is FQGNSA in the germline V gene. In DNA form, the CDR3 reads TGTGCCACCTCGGACAGGGCCAGGGATACGCAGTATTTT. Translating it yields CATSDRARDTQYF.

The gene calls are TRBV7-2 and TRBJ1-1, with a possible D match to TRBD1 (6 bases). The germline V gene has CDR1 SGHTA and CDR2 FQGNSA. The CDR3 consists of 16 residues. The V end lost 5 bases, the J end lost 1 base, and 17 bases lay between the germline ends. Written as DNA, the CDR3 is TGTGCCAGCAGCACCCAGGGGCGGTTACCGAACACTGAAGCTTTCTTT. It specifies CASSTQGRLPNTEAFF.

This rearrangement joins TRBV11-2 to TRBJ1-4; 9 nucleotides align to TRBD1. Germline-derived CDR1 and CDR2 are SGHAT and FQNNGV. The length of the CDR3 is 15 residues. The junction had 6 bases not matched to a gene; V was cut back by 5 bases and J by 5 bases. The CDR3 here is CASSRRGQGNEKLFF. The CDR3 DNA is TGTGCCAGCAGCCGACGGGGACAGGGCAATGAAAAACTGTTTTTT. The full variable domain, its missing parts supplied by reference TRBV11-2 and TRBJ1-4, is EAGVAQSPRYKIIEKRQSVAFWCNPISGHATLYWYQQILGQGPKLLIQFQNNGVVDDSQLPKDRFSAERLKGVDSTLKIQPAKLEDSAVYLCASSRRGQGNEKLFFGSGTQLSVL.

The CDR3 sequence: CASSLEGLAKETQYF. The CDR3 region has the DNA TGTGCCAGCAGCTTGGAGGGGCTAGCGAAAGAGACCCAGTACTTC. The V and J genes are TRBV5-4 and TRBJ2-5; TRBD2 might be the D (6 bases). Germline CDR1 reads SGHNT; CDR2 reads YYREEE (reference sequence). Trimming shortened V by 0 bases and J by 3 bases, and 12 bases separated the two germline ends. The CDR3 contains 15 residues.

The V call is TRBV6-2 or TRBV6-3, the J call TRBJ1-2; TRBD1 might be the D (5 bases). Trimming took off 0 bases at V and 3 bases at J, with 20 bases between the two ends. The V gene's germline CDR1 is MNHEY and CDR2 SVGEGT. This CDR3 has 18 residues. In DNA form, the CDR3 reads TGTGCCAGCAGTTACTCAAGCACGGACATTCCAGAGGACTATGGCTACACCTTC. Its translation: CASSYSSTDIPEDYGYTF.

The V call is TRBV9, the J call TRBJ2-5; TRBD1 might be the D (6 bases). Per the germline V gene, CDR1 is SGDLS and CDR2 is YYNGEE. The CDR3 length is 16 residues. V lost 0 bases and J 4 bases, leaving 16 bases between the germline ends. In nucleotides, the CDR3 is TGTGCCAGCAGCGTAGCTACAGGGCATCCCCCAGAGACCCAGTACTTC. This translates into CASSVATGHPPETQYF.

V is TRBV29-1 and J is TRBJ1-3; D is unresolved. The germline V and J ends were trimmed by 2 bases and 3 bases, with 8 bases remaining between them. This CDR3 has 13 amino acids. Germline assignment: CDR1 SQVTM and CDR2 ANQGSEA. This CDR3 reads CSVEWGVGNTIYF. CDR3 nucleotides: TGCAGCGTTGAATGGGGAGTTGGAAACACCATATATTTT.

The gene calls are TRBV28 and TRBJ1-1; D possibly corresponds to TRBD1 (5 bases). Germline CDR1 reads MDHEN; CDR2 reads SYDVKM. V was pared by 7 bases and J by 1 base, with 10 bases between. The CDR3 sequence is 13 residues long. Written as DNA, the CDR3 is TGTGCCAGCACTTCAGGGTCGAACACTGAAGCTTTCTTT. Its protein product is CASTSGSNTEAFF.

This sequence joins TRBV18 and TRBJ1-5; TRBD1 agrees at 7 bases. J gave up 3 bases and V 3 bases, and 8 bases lay outside the gene matches. The germline V gene has CDR1 KGHSH and CDR2 LQKENI. There are 16 residues in the CDR3. This chain's CDR3 is CASSPSGTATNQPQHF. Written as DNA, the CDR3 is TGTGCCAGCTCACCTTCCGGGACAGCCACCAATCAGCCCCAGCATTTT.

The chain is built from TRBV5-5 and TRBJ1-2, with 7 positions matching TRBD1. The CDR3 runs to 15 residues. Germline lookup yields CDR1 SGHKS and CDR2 YYEKEE (reference sequence). Losses at the gene ends were 1 base for V and 7 bases for J; bases not matched to a gene: 10. The DNA for the CDR3 is TGTGCCAGCAGCTTGTGGGACAGTCTAGTAGGTGGCTACACCTTC. Translation gives CASSLWDSLVGGYTF.

The chain combines TRBV10-2 with TRBJ1-5; D might be TRBD1 (6 bases). This CDR3 has 13 amino acids. In germline, CDR1 is WSHSY, CDR2 SAAADI. Trimming stripped 6 bases from V and 4 bases from J, with 10 bases between. The CDR3 region is CASRDRGNQPQHF. The CDR3 DNA sequence: TGCGCCAGCAGGGACAGAGGTAATCAGCCCCAGCATTTT.

The genes are TRBV20-1 and TRBJ1-2; 9 positions agree with TRBD1. After removal of 3 bases from V and 5 bases from J, the junction contained 13 bases not matched to a gene. This CDR3 is built from 16 residues. Looked up from germline, CDR1 is DFQATT and CDR2 is SNEGSKA (reference sequence). CDR3 region: CSASTFGDREGYGYTF. The CDR3 nucleotides read TGCAGTGCTAGTACGTTCGGGGACAGGGAAGGGTATGGCTACACCTTC.

The chain joins TRBV18 to TRBJ2-1; unclear D gene. V dropped 0 bases and J dropped 6 bases, with 6 bases sitting between them. In germline, CDR1 is KGHSH, CDR2 LQKENI. The CDR3 totals 13 residues. CDR3 nucleotide sequence: TGTGCCAGCTCACCACCGACTTCCAATGAGCAGTTCTTC. Translating it yields CASSPPTSNEQFF.

The rearrangement links TRBV7-8 to TRBJ1-5; 7 bases map to TRBD1. Germline values: CDR1 SGHVS, CDR2 FQNEAQ. The CDR3 is made up of 14 amino acids. J was trimmed by 3 bases and V by 3 bases; bases with no gene match: 2. The CDR3 reads CASSFDRVNQPQHF. The CDR3 DNA sequence: TGTGCCAGCAGCTTTGACAGGGTCAATCAGCCCCAGCATTTT.

The genes are TRBV6-5 and TRBJ1-5; TRBD1 might be the D (5 bases). The V gene lost 5 bases and the J gene lost 2 bases, with 13 bases spanning the gap. Germline CDR1 MNHEY, CDR2 SVGAGI. The CDR3 consists of 15 residues. This CDR3 is CASSPHRGGNQPQHF. In DNA, the CDR3 is TGTGCCAGCAGTCCGCACCGGGGGGGCAATCAGCCCCAGCATTTT.

This chain joins TRBV12-3 or TRBV12-4 and TRBJ1-1, with 9 positions matching TRBD1. V gave up 11 bases and J gave up 3 bases; unmatched junction bases: 7. This CDR3 is built from 13 residues. CDR3 DNA: TGTGCCGGAGGGACAGGGCGATACACTGAAGCTTTCTTT. The encoded protein is CAGGTGRYTEAFF.

The chain links TRBV28 to TRBJ2-3; 8 bases fit TRBD1. With 8 bases clipped from V and 1 base from J, the junction kept 2 bases outside the gene matches. Germline CDR1 reads MDHEN; CDR2 reads SYDVKM. The CDR3 is made up of 13 amino acids. Here the CDR3 DNA reads TGTGCCAGCTGGGGACAGGGCACAGATACGCAGTATTTT. Amino acids: CASWGQGTDTQYF.

The chain couples TRBV6-2 or TRBV6-3 to TRBJ1-6; possibly TRBD1 for D (5 bases). V was clipped by 1 base and J by 2 bases, with 9 bases between them. The germline V gene has CDR1 MNHEY and CDR2 SVGEGT. The length of the CDR3 is 16 residues. The CDR3 loop reads CASSYWGAAYNSPLHF. In nucleotides, the CDR3 is TGTGCCAGCAGTTACTGGGGCGCCGCCTATAATTCACCCCTCCACTTT.

The chain recombines TRBV6-2 or TRBV6-3 with TRBJ1-2; possibly TRBD1 for D (5 bases). Germline CDR1 reads MNHEY; CDR2 reads SVGEGT. This CDR3 has 14 residues. Trimming took 4 bases from V and 5 from J, leaving 14 bases between them. The CDR3 here is CASSFDRDPYGYTF. The CDR3 coding sequence is TGTGCCAGCAGTTTCGACAGAGACCCTTATGGCTACACCTTC.

The CDR3: CASSVPDREATEAFF. The CDR3 nucleotides are TGTGCCAGCAGTGTCCCGGACAGGGAGGCCACTGAAGCTTTCTTT. The chain combines TRBV2 with TRBJ1-1; 8 positions match TRBD1. The CDR3 sequence is 15 residues long. Germline values: CDR1 SNHLY, CDR2 FYNNEI. The J segment lost 4 bases and the V segment lost 4 bases, leaving 8 bases of the junction unmatched.